This TCR beta chain was captured in a study of CD8 T cells in ankylosing spondylitis. General study results and limits: The authors found the disease-linked clones to be CD8+ and relatively rare in peripheral blood. The study identified a TCR beta motif of under ten highly homologous variants that appeared characteristic of ankylosing spondylitis blood. Several of the motif variants were reported before in synovial fluid and blood from reactive arthritis. Disease-associated clones were reportedly significantly overrepresented in matched ankylosing spondylitis synovial fluid.

The authors made TCR beta libraries by quantitative 5'-RACE with molecular barcodes. In TCRdb, the 5' RACE reads were re-called with MiXCR into one record per CDR3 protein. The table has over 700,000 distinct CDR3 sequences, around 19% seen once. As concerns this clonotype: Its matching antigen is unknown.

In germline, CDR1 is MDHEN, CDR2 SYDVKM. The CDR3 runs 15 residues. The ends lost 6 bases at V and 1 base at J; junction bases unmatched: 7. The sequence derives from a male donor with ankylosing spondylitis. Input material: blood, either unsorted or a sorted T cell fraction (not recorded which). This chain links TRBV28 with TRBJ1-1; 8 bases agree with TRBD1. The chain's CDR3 is CASSPPGGRNTEAFF. The CDR3 bases are TGTGCCAGCAGCCCCCCAGGGGGCAGGAACACTGAAGCTTTCTTT.